Listed below are T cell receptor beta chains from one sample, sequenced in a study of beta chain features in type 1 diabetes. Measured with immunoSEQ multiplex PCR; TCRdb has only the in-frame clones, and not every one. The sample shows 230,000 or so clones, 16% of them seen only once. Material: naive CD4+ T cells from blood. The receptors derive from a man in his thirties or forties with type 1 diabetes. Each CDR3 is given with its conserved first and last residue. A D gene is named only where the DNA matches it firmly. Size values are once, few and many counts, or a class for expanded clones, and some rows have none.

CDR3 length: 12
J gene: TRBJ2-7
clone size: once
D gene: NA
V gene: TRBV28
CDR3 DNA: TGTGCCAGCAGTCTGATGGGCTACGAGCAGTACTTC
CDR3 protein: CASSLMGYEQYF

CDR3 length: 17
J gene: TRBJ2-7
clone size: few
D gene: NA
V gene: TRBV11-2
CDR3 DNA: TGTGCCAGCAGCTTACGGCTTTGGCGGGACCGATCCTACGAGCAGTACTTC
CDR3 protein: CASSLRLWRDRSYEQYF

CDR3 length: 13
J gene: TRBJ2-5
clone size: NA
D gene: TRBD1
V gene: TRBV14
CDR3 DNA: TGTGCCAGCAGCCGACAGGGTTGGGAGACCCAGTACTTC
CDR3 protein: CASSRQGWETQYF

CDR3 length: 15
J gene: TRBJ2-1
clone size: NA
D gene: NA
V gene: TRBV10-3
CDR3 DNA: TGTGCCATCAGTGAGTCGGCGGGACTCAACAATGAGCAGTTCTTC
CDR3 protein: CAISESAGLNNEQFF

CDR3 length: 15
J gene: TRBJ2-1
clone size: few
D gene: NA
V gene: TRBV30
CDR3 DNA: TGTGCCTGGAGTGTTGGAGGTACCAACTACAATGAGCAGTTCTTC
CDR3 protein: CAWSVGGTNYNEQFF

CDR3 length: 13
J gene: TRBJ1-1
clone size: few
D gene: NA
V gene: TRBV10-3
CDR3 DNA: TGTGCCACCCAGCGGGGCTTGAACACTGAAGCTTTCTTT
CDR3 protein: CATQRGLNTEAFF

CDR3 length: 12
J gene: TRBJ1-2
clone size: NA
D gene: NA
V gene: TRBV29-1
CDR3 DNA: TGCAGCGCTGGAGGGGGAGCCGTGGGCTACACCTTC
CDR3 protein: CSAGGGAVGYTF

CDR3 length: 13
J gene: TRBJ2-7
clone size: few
D gene: NA
V gene: TRBV29-1
CDR3 DNA: TGCAGCGTTGGGTCGGTCCTGACCTACGAGCAGTACTTC
CDR3 protein: CSVGSVLTYEQYF

CDR3 length: 15
J gene: TRBJ2-3
clone size: few
D gene: TRBD1
V gene: TRBV29-1
CDR3 DNA: TGCAGCGTTGAAGGACAGGGGTTCTACGCAGATACGCAGTATTTT
CDR3 protein: CSVEGQGFYADTQYF

CDR3 length: 12
J gene: TRBJ2-2
clone size: NA
D gene: NA
V gene: TRBV6-6
CDR3 DNA: TGTGCCAGCCTGTCCCCCACCGGGGAGCTGTTTTTT
CDR3 protein: CASLSPTGELFF

CDR3 length: 13
J gene: TRBJ2-7
clone size: few
D gene: NA
V gene: TRBV18
CDR3 DNA: TGTGCCAGCTCACCCCTAGACAGAACCGAGCAGTACTTC
CDR3 protein: CASSPLDRTEQYF

CDR3 length: 15
J gene: TRBJ2-7
clone size: few
D gene: TRBD2
V gene: TRBV10-3
CDR3 DNA: TGTGCCATCAGTGAGGGGACTAGCGGTGCCTACGAGCAGTACTTC
CDR3 protein: CAISEGTSGAYEQYF

CDR3 length: 16
J gene: TRBJ2-6
clone size: once
D gene: NA
V gene: TRBV7-6
CDR3 DNA: TGTGCCAGCAGCTTAGGACCAGACTCTGGGGCCAACGTCCTGACTTTC
CDR3 protein: CASSLGPDSGANVLTF

CDR3 length: 13
J gene: TRBJ2-5
clone size: NA
D gene: NA
V gene: TRBV18
CDR3 DNA: TGTGCCAGCTCACCAACTGACCAAGAGACCCAGTACTTC
CDR3 protein: CASSPTDQETQYF

CDR3 length: 13
J gene: TRBJ2-7
clone size: few
D gene: TRBD1
V gene: TRBV29-1
CDR3 DNA: TGCAGCGGTACCACAGGGGCCCCGTACGAGCAGTACTTC
CDR3 protein: CSGTTGAPYEQYF

CDR3 length: 10
J gene: TRBJ2-4
clone size: NA
D gene: NA
V gene: TRBV20-1
CDR3 DNA: TGCAGTTTGGTCAAAAACATTCAGTACTTC
CDR3 protein: CSLVKNIQYF

CDR3 length: 15
J gene: TRBJ2-7
clone size: few
D gene: NA
V gene: TRBV5-1
CDR3 DNA: TGCGCCAGCAGCTTGGATAGCGGACAGTCCTACGAGCAGTACTTC
CDR3 protein: CASSLDSGQSYEQYF

CDR3 length: 15
J gene: TRBJ2-7
clone size: NA
D gene: TRBD1
V gene: TRBV18
CDR3 DNA: TGTGCCAGCTCACCATACGGGACAGGGACCTACGAGCAGTACTTC
CDR3 protein: CASSPYGTGTYEQYF

CDR3 length: 12
J gene: TRBJ2-6
clone size: few
D gene: NA
V gene: TRBV7-9
CDR3 DNA: TGTGCCAGCAGCTTAGCACCCAACGTCCTGACTTTC
CDR3 protein: CASSLAPNVLTF

CDR3 length: 16
J gene: TRBJ2-7
clone size: few
D gene: TRBD2
V gene: TRBV5-1
CDR3 DNA: TGCGCCAGCAGCTTGGCCGAGGTTAGCGGGAGCTACGAGCAGTACTTC
CDR3 protein: CASSLAEVSGSYEQYF

CDR3 length: 15
J gene: TRBJ2-3
clone size: NA
D gene: TRBD2
V gene: TRBV5-1
CDR3 DNA: TGCGCCAGCAGCTTACCTAGCGGGAAGACAGATACGCAGTATTTT
CDR3 protein: CASSLPSGKTDTQYF

CDR3 length: 13
J gene: TRBJ2-7
clone size: few
D gene: TRBD1
V gene: TRBV29-1
CDR3 DNA: TGCAGTGCCTATAACAGGGGGACCTACGAGCAGTACTTC
CDR3 protein: CSAYNRGTYEQYF

CDR3 length: 16
J gene: TRBJ2-4
clone size: NA
D gene: TRBD1
V gene: TRBV28
CDR3 DNA: TGTGCCAGCAGTTTGGGGACCGGGACAGGACAAAACATTCAGTACTTC
CDR3 protein: CASSLGTGTGQNIQYF

CDR3 length: 15
J gene: TRBJ2-1
clone size: few
D gene: TRBD1
V gene: TRBV7-2
CDR3 DNA: TGTGCCAGCAGCTTATGGGACAGCACCTACAATGAGCAGTTCTTC
CDR3 protein: CASSLWDSTYNEQFF

CDR3 length: 14
J gene: TRBJ2-1
clone size: NA
D gene: TRBD2
V gene: TRBV5-1
CDR3 DNA: TGCGCCAGCAGCTCCGGACTAGCGCACAATGAGCAGTTCTTC
CDR3 protein: CASSSGLAHNEQFF

CDR3 length: 10
J gene: TRBJ2-7
clone size: NA
D gene: NA
V gene: TRBV20-1
CDR3 DNA: TGCAGTGCTACAGGGTTCGAGCAGTACTTC
CDR3 protein: CSATGFEQYF